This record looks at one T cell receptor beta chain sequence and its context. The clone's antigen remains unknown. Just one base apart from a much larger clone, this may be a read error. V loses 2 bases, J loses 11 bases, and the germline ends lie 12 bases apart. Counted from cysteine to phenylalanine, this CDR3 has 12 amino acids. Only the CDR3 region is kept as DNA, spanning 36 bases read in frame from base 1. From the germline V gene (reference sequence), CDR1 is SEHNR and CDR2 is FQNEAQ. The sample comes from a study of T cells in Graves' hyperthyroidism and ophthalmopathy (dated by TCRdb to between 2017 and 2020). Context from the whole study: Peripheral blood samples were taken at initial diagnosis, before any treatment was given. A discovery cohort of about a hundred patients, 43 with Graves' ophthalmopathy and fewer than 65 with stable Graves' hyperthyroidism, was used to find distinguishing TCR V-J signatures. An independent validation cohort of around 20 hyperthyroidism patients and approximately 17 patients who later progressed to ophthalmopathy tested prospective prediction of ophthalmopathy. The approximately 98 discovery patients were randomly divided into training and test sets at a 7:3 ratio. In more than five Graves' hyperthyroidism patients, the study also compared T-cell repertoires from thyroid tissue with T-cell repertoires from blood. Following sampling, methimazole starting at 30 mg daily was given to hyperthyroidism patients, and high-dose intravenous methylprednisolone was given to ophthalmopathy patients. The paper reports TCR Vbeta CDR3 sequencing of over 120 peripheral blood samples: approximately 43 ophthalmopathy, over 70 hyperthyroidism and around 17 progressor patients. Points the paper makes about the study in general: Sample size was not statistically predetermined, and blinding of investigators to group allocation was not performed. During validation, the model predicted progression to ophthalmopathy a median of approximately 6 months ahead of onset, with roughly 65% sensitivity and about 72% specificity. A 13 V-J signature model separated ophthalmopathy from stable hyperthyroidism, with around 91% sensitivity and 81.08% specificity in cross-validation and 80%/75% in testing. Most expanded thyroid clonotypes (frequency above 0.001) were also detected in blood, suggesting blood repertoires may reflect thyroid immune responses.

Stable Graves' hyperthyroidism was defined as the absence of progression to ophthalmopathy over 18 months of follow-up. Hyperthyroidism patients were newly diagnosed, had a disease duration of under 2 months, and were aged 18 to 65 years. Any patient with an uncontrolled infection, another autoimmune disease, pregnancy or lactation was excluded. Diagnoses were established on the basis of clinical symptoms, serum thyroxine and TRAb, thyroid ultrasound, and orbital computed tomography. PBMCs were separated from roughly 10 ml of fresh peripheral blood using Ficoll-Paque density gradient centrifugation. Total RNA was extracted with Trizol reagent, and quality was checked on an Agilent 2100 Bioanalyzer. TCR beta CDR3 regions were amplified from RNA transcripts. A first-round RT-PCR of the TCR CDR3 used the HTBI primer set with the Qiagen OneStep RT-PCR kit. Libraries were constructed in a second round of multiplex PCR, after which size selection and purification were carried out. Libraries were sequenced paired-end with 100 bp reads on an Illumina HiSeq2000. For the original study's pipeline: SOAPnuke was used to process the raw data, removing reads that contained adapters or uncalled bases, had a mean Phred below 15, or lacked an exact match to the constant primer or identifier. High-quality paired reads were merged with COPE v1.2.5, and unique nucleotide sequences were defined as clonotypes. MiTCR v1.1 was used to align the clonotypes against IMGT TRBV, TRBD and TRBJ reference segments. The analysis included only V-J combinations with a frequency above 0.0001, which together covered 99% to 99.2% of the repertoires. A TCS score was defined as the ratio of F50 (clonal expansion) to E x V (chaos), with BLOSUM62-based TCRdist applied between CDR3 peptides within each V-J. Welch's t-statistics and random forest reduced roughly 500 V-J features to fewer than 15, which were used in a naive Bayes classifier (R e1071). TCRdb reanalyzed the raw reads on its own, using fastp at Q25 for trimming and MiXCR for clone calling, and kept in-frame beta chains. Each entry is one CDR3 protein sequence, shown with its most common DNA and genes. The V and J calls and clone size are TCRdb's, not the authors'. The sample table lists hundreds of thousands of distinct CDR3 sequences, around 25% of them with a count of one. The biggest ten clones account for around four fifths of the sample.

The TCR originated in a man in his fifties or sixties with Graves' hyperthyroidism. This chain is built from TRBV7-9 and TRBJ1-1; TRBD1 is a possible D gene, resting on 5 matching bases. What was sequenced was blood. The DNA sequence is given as TGTGCCAGCAGCTTACCGGAGTCAGGGGCTTTCTTT. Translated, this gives CASSLPESGAFF.